Below are 23 T cell receptor beta chains sequenced from a single sample in a study of early T cells in non-severe SARS-CoV-2 infection. TCRdb re-called the 5' RACE reads with MiXCR, one entry per CDR3 protein. Here the sample spans approximately 98,000 distinct CDR3 sequences, around an eighth being singletons. The material sequenced was whole blood. The receptors shown here come from an adult who was a healthcare worker with PCR-confirmed SARS-CoV-2 infection or an uninfected control (not recorded which).

This clonotype came up a few times. The chain recombines TRBV19 with TRBJ2-6; possible D gene TRBD1, 6 bases. Germline-derived CDR1 and CDR2 are LNHDA and SQIVND (reference sequence). V was trimmed by 7 bases and J by 0 bases, leaving 19 bases between them. CDR3 length: 18 amino acids. Here the CDR3 reads CASTLQGKLSSGANVLTF. The CDR3 DNA reads as TGTGCCAGTACCCTCCAGGGGAAGCTAAGCTCTGGGGCCAACGTCCTGACTTTC. Full variable domain (rest looked up from reference TRBV19 and TRBJ2-6): DGGITQSPKYLFRKEGQNVTLSCEQNLNHDAMYWYRQDPGQGLRLIYYSQIVNDFQKGDIAEGYSVSREKKESFPLTVTSAQKNPTAFYLCASTLQGKLSSGANVLTFGAGSRLTVL.

This clonotype came up many times. V is TRBV7-4 and J is TRBJ2-1; D not certain. The V end was cut by 5 bases, the J end by 0 bases, with 14 bases between. CDR1 and CDR2 (germline): SGHVT, SQSDAQ. The CDR3 sequence is 16 residues long. This CDR3 reads CASSLETSSSYNEQFF. The CDR3 DNA is TGTGCCAGCAGCCTAGAGACAAGCAGCTCCTACAATGAGCAGTTCTTC.

The CDR3 loop reads CASSYSSTGRDTEAFF. The CDR3 DNA is TGTGCCAGCAGTTACTCGAGTACGGGCAGGGACACTGAAGCTTTCTTT. The chain is built from TRBV6-5 and TRBJ1-1; TRBD1 is a possible D gene (5 bases). Germline values: CDR1 MNHEY, CDR2 SVGAGI. There are 16 residues in the CDR3. Between the trimmed V and J ends, which lost 0 bases and 3 bases, there was a span of 14 bases.

V usage is TRBV10-3 and J usage is TRBJ1-1, with D possibly TRBD1 on 5 matching bases. V shed 7 bases and J shed 1 base, with 10 bases lying between them. This CDR3 comprises 13 residues. CDR1 is ENHRY, CDR2 SYGVKD, per germline. The CDR3 reads CAINPGRNTEAFF. The CDR3 DNA is TGTGCCATCAACCCGGGGCGGAACACTGAAGCTTTCTTT.

This clonotype was found a few times. The chain recombines TRBV5-1 with TRBJ2-3; D is ambiguous. Germline V lookup: CDR1 SGHRS, CDR2 YFSETQ. Trimming shortened V by 0 bases and J by 0 bases, and 14 bases separated the two germline ends. The CDR3 is 17 amino acids. CDR3 sequence: CASSLEARSRSTDTQYF. CDR3 sequence (DNA): TGCGCCAGCAGCTTGGAGGCCCGTAGTAGGAGCACAGATACGCAGTATTTT.

This clonotype was seen at least ten times. The chain recombines TRBV28 with TRBJ1-6; D perhaps matches TRBD1 (6 bases). Trimming stripped 4 bases from V and 8 bases from J, with 15 bases between. In germline, CDR1 is MDHEN, CDR2 SYDVKM. The CDR3 is 15 amino acids. The CDR3 region is CASSSPTGKDSPLHF. The CDR3 DNA sequence: TGTGCCAGCAGTTCCCCAACAGGGAAGGATTCACCCCTCCACTTT.

In its sample, this clonotype was seen many times. The rearrangement links TRBV7-3 to TRBJ2-5; 10 positions match TRBD2. Germline lookup yields CDR1 SGHTA and CDR2 FQGTGA. Unmatched junction bases numbered 6, after V lost 1 base and J lost 4 bases. The CDR3 consists of 16 residues. CDR3 in amino acids: CASSLNGVAGGETQYF. CDR3 coding DNA: TGTGCCAGCAGCTTAAACGGCGTAGCGGGGGGAGAGACCCAGTACTTC.

The rearrangement uses TRBV29-1 and TRBJ1-1; 7 nucleotides line up with TRBD1. Germline V lookup: CDR1 SQVTM, CDR2 ANQGSEA. V was pared by 3 bases and J by 5 bases, with 6 bases of the junction left unmatched. CDR3 size: 13 residues. CDR3 DNA sequence: TGCAGCGTTGAGGCGGGCAGGGGGACTGAAGCTTTCTTT. It is translated as CSVEAGRGTEAFF. The full variable domain, completed using reference TRBV29-1 and TRBJ1-1, is SAVISQKPSRDICQRGTSLTIQCQVDSQVTMMFWYRQQPGQSLTLIATANQGSEATYESGFVIDKFPISRPNLTFSTLTVSNMSPEDSSIYLCSVEAGRGTEAFFGQGTRLTVV.

J is TRBJ2-1 and V is TRBV5-5; D call uncertain. Deletions cut 2 bases from V and 3 bases from J, with 9 bases between. Germline-derived CDR1 and CDR2 are SGHKS and YYEKEE (reference sequence). CDR3 size: 14 residues. CDR3 loop: CASSFSSVYNEQFF. The CDR3 region has the DNA TGTGCCAGCAGCTTTTCATCCGTCTACAATGAGCAGTTCTTC.

The chain employs TRBV25-1 and TRBJ1-2; D unclear. The V gene's germline CDR1 is MGHDK and CDR2 SYGVNS. The CDR3 runs 16 residues. V lost 4 bases to trimming and J lost 4 bases, with 19 bases between them. The CDR3 DNA reads TGTGCCAGCAGTGGAACCTCCCCCGGGAAGGGCTATGGCTACACCTTC. Translation: CASSGTSPGKGYGYTF.

This chain connects TRBV5-1 to TRBJ2-3; D gene uncertain. The length of the CDR3 is 14 residues. Germline CDR1 SGHRS, CDR2 YFSETQ. With 3 bases removed from V and 0 bases from J, the gap between germline ends came to 8 bases. In DNA form, the CDR3 reads TGCGCCAGCAGCTGGACCTCTAGCACAGATACGCAGTATTTT. It yields the protein CASSWTSSTDTQYF.

The chain joins TRBV9 to TRBJ2-1, with D possibly being TRBD1 (6 bases). The CDR3 sequence is 16 residues long. CDR1 and CDR2 (germline): SGDLS, YYNGEE. Trimming removed 4 bases at V and 4 bases at J, with 18 bases between. Here the CDR3 reads CASSRAGAAAYNEQFF. DNA of the CDR3: TGTGCCAGCAGCAGGGCAGGGGCGGCGGCTTACAATGAGCAGTTCTTC.

This clonotype was seen once. The CDR3 bases are TGCGCCAGCAGCTTGGCCCGAGGGAGGGATGAGCAGTTCTTC. As protein: CASSLARGRDEQFF. The genes are TRBV5-1 and TRBJ2-1; 7 nucleotides agree with TRBD2. Germline CDR1 is SGHRS and CDR2 is YFSETQ. V was clipped by 0 bases and J by 8 bases; unmatched bases: 5. The length of the CDR3 is 14 residues.

V usage is TRBV29-1 and J usage is TRBJ2-5, with D maybe TRBD1 (6 bases). Germline values: CDR1 SQVTM, CDR2 ANQGSEA. The CDR3 is 13 residues long. V shed 3 bases and J shed 0 bases, with 8 bases lying between them. CDR3: CSVDGQHQETQYF. In DNA, the CDR3 is TGCAGCGTTGACGGACAGCACCAAGAGACCCAGTACTTC.

This clonotype was picked up many times. The rearrangement joins TRBV10-3 to TRBJ2-3; 8 bases line up with TRBD2. The V gene end was trimmed by 0 bases and the J gene end by 3 bases; junction bases not matched to a gene: 5. The CDR3 is made up of 16 amino acids. The V gene's germline CDR1 is ENHRY and CDR2 SYGVKD. CDR3 coding DNA: TGTGCCATCAGTGAGTCGAGCGGGGGAGGGACAGATACGCAGTATTTT. Its protein product is CAISESSGGGTDTQYF.

This clonotype was found many times. J is TRBJ2-1 and V is TRBV5-1; 8 nucleotides agree with TRBD1. Losses at the gene ends were 0 bases for V and 0 bases for J; bases not matched to a gene: 2. Germline V gene data show CDR1 as SGHRS and CDR2 as YFSETQ. The CDR3 length is 16 residues. DNA of the CDR3: TGCGCCAGCAGCTTGGCTGGGACAGGCTCCTACAATGAGCAGTTCTTC. Amino acid sequence: CASSLAGTGSYNEQFF.

This chain joins TRBV20-1 and TRBJ2-1; 11 nucleotides align to TRBD2. Trimming at V came to 5 bases and at J to 3 bases, leaving 3 bases not matched to a gene. The CDR3 covers 14 residues. Germline values: CDR1 DFQATT, CDR2 SNEGSKA (reference sequence). As DNA, the CDR3 is TGCAGTGCTTCCGGGACTAGCGGCTACAATGAGCAGTTCTTC. Translated: CSASGTSGYNEQFF.

The genes are TRBV19 and TRBJ2-3; TRBD2 matches at 8 bases. This CDR3 comprises 15 residues. Trimming removed 2 bases from V and 0 bases from J; junction bases left unmatched: 1. Germline V gives CDR1 LNHDA, CDR2 SQIVND (reference sequence). The CDR3 protein is CASSISGGSTDTQYF. The CDR3 DNA reads as TGTGCCAGTAGTATAAGCGGGGGTAGCACAGATACGCAGTATTTT.

This clonotype was counted a few times. The gene calls are TRBV6-6 and TRBJ2-4, with D unclear. This CDR3 region has 16 residues. Trimming took 5 bases from V and 0 from J, leaving 14 bases between them. From germline, CDR1 is MNHNY and CDR2 SVGAGI (reference sequence). CDR3 sequence: CASSRTVRIAKNIQYF. The CDR3 DNA is TGTGCCAGCAGTCGCACAGTTCGTATAGCCAAAAACATTCAGTACTTC.

This clonotype appeared many times. This chain joins TRBV3-1 and TRBJ2-3, with unresolved D. With 7 bases removed from V and 2 bases from J, the gap between germline ends came to 7 bases. Germline-derived CDR1 and CDR2 are LGHDT and YNNKEL (reference sequence). This CDR3 comprises 12 residues. The CDR3 reads CASTSNTDTQYF. CDR3 nucleotide sequence: TGTGCCAGCACCTCAAACACAGATACGCAGTATTTT.

This clonotype was detected a few times. The V and J genes are TRBV19 and TRBJ2-7, with 11 bases aligning to TRBD2. V was clipped by 6 bases and J by 0 bases; unmatched bases: 10. Germline assignment: CDR1 LNHDA and CDR2 SQIVND (reference sequence). The CDR3 consists of 17 residues. The CDR3 DNA reads as TGTGCCAGTAGCGACAGTACTAGCGGGAGCCGCTCCTACGAGCAGTACTTC. Its protein product is CASSDSTSGSRSYEQYF.

This clonotype came up a few times. The chain has TRBV2 and TRBJ1-5, with D unresolved. Germline CDR1 SNHLY, CDR2 FYNNEI. V was pared by 3 bases and J by 6 bases, with 12 bases between. This CDR3 is 14 amino acids long. CDR3 amino acids: CASSEEGAPQPQHF. The CDR3 DNA follows: TGTGCCAGCAGTGAGGAGGGTGCCCCTCAGCCCCAGCATTTT.

V is TRBV5-5 and J is TRBJ2-5; no reliable D call. This CDR3 has 12 residues. Germline CDR1 reads SGHKS; CDR2 reads YYEKEE (reference sequence). V shed 0 bases and J shed 9 bases, with 9 bases lying between them. The CDR3 sequence is CASSLGGTPQYF. The CDR3 DNA is TGTGCCAGCAGCTTGGGAGGTACTCCCCAGTACTTC.